This TCR beta chain was sequenced in a study of shared clonotypes between healthy human individuals. Regarding this clone: An end of the junction differs from the germline gene, which may be a read error.

Profiling relied on immunoSEQ multiplex PCR, and the TCRdb table lists in-frame clones only, not all of them. The sample has a few million clones; around 93% are singletons. The CDR3 runs 17 residues. Germline loops: CDR1 MNHEY, CDR2 SMNVEV (reference sequence). This receptor was taken from a man aged 18 to 29 in good health. Some clones in this sample may be carry-over from other donors' samples. The V call is TRBV27, the J call TRBJ2-5; possibly TRBD1 for D (5 bases). The sequencing input was naive CD4+ T cells from PBMCs. Subset: CD45RA+ positively selected. The CDR3 loop is CASSSSSRVALTKVINF. The CDR3 DNA follows: TGTGCCAGCAGTTCTTCCTCCAGGGTCGCCCTAACTAAGGTAATCAACTTC.